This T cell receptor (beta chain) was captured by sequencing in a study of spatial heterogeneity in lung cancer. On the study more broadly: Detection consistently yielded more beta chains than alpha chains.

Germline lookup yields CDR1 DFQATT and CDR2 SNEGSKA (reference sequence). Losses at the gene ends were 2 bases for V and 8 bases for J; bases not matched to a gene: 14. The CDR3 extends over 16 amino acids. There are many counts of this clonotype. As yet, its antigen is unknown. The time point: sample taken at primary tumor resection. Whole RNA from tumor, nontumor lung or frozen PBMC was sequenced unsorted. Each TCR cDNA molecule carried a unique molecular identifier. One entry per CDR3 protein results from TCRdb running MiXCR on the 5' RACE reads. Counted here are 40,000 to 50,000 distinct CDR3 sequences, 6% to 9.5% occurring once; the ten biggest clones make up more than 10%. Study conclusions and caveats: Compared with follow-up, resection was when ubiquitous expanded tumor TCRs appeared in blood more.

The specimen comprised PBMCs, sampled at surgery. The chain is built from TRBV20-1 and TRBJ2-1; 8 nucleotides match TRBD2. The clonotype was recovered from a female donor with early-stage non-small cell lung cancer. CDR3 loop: CSARRGRGGLGDEQFF. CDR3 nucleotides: TGCAGTGCTAGAAGGGGTCGGGGGGGGCTTGGAGATGAGCAGTTCTTC.